This is a list of T cell receptor beta chains from one sample in a study of T cell repertoires in cytomegalovirus infection. TCRdb reprocessed the reads via MiXCR and lists one record per CDR3 protein. The sample lists 560,000 or so distinct CDR3 sequences, 16% occurring once. The specimen sequenced was CD8+ T cells from PBMCs. The receptor set was obtained from a human donor in good health (CMV status not recorded). Some clones in this sample may be carry-over from other donors' samples. The CDR3 runs from the conserved cysteine through the conserved F or W. Each record gives: V gene, clone size, J gene, D gene, CDR3 length, CDR3 DNA, CDR3 protein. The D gene is left open where the match is weak. The size field is filled for only some rows; it gives once, few, many or a size class.

TRBV5-1	NA	TRBJ2-1	NA	12	TGCGCCAGCAGCCCACAGGGCCATGAGCAGTTCTTC	CASSPQGHEQFF
TRBV27	NA	TRBJ2-7	NA	16	TGTGCCAGCAGTTTATCACAAGGGGACACGGGCCACGAGCAGTACTTC	CASSLSQGDTGHEQYF
TRBV10-3	many	TRBJ2-3	TRBD2	14	TGTGCCGTCCCAGCGGGAGTCGACACAGATACGCAGTATTTT	CAVPAGVDTDTQYF
TRBV10-3	NA	TRBJ1-6	NA	15	TGTGCCATCAGTGAGCGGGTCCAATTTAATTCACCCCTCCACTTT	CAISERVQFNSPLHF
TRBV18	few	TRBJ1-2	NA	15	TGTGCCAGCTCTTCCGACCGAGAACGAAACTATGGCTACACCTTC	CASSSDRERNYGYTF
TRBV28	few	TRBJ2-1	TRBD2	14	TGTGCCAGCAGTTCCCGACTAGCGGGGATTGAGCAGTTCTTC	CASSSRLAGIEQFF
TRBV20-1	NA	TRBJ1-1	NA	16	TGCAGTGCTAGATTTTTACTTGATTTGATGAACACTGAAGCTTTCTTT	CSARFLLDLMNTEAFF
TRBV27	NA	TRBJ2-7	NA	13	TGTGCCAGCAGTTTAACCCGTCGCGAGGAGCAGTACTTC	CASSLTRREEQYF
TRBV5-1	few	TRBJ2-2	NA	14	TGCGCCAGCAGCTTGGTAGGGCCTACCGGGGAGCTGTTTTTT	CASSLVGPTGELFF
TRBV5-1	NA	TRBJ2-7	TRBD2	15	TGCGCCAGCAGCTTGCCGACTAGCGGGAGGCGCGAGCAGTACTTC	CASSLPTSGRREQYF
TRBV6-5	many	TRBJ2-7	TRBD1	16	TGTGCCAGCAGCCAATCCGGGACAGGGGATCCCTACGAGCAGTACTTC	CASSQSGTGDPYEQYF
TRBV29-1	NA	TRBJ2-7	NA	12	TGCAGCGCCATAGGTAGTGAGTACGAGCAGTACTTC	CSAIGSEYEQYF
TRBV9	NA	TRBJ2-1	TRBD2	15	TGTGCCAGCAGCGGCACTAGCGGGAGGACTTCTGAGCAGTTCTTC	CASSGTSGRTSEQFF
TRBV9	few	TRBJ2-7	NA	14	TGTGCCAGCAGCGTAGTTGCGGAAACCTACGAGCAGTACTTC	CASSVVAETYEQYF
TRBV7-9	few	TRBJ1-1	NA	12	TGTGCCAGCAGCTCTGAAGGGGACGAAGCTTTCTTT	CASSSEGDEAFF
TRBV5-6	NA	TRBJ2-1	TRBD2	13	TGTGCCAGCAGCTCGCGGGGGGCGAATGAGCAGTTCTTC	CASSSRGANEQFF
TRBV5-1	NA	TRBJ2-2	NA	15	TGCGCCAGCAGCGGTGAGGGAGTAAGGACCGGGGAGCTGTTTTTT	CASSGEGVRTGELFF
TRBV20-1	once	TRBJ2-2	TRBD1	16	TGCAGTGCTTCAGGGTACAGGGGTCCGGAAACCGGGGAGCTGTTTTTT	CSASGYRGPETGELFF
TRBV6-5	NA	TRBJ1-4	NA	14	TGTGCCAGCAGTTACTCGAACGGAATCGAAAAACTGTTTTTT	CASSYSNGIEKLFF
TRBV6-6	NA	TRBJ1-2	NA	15	TGTGCCAGCAGCCCACCCGGGGCGGGGAACTATGGCTACACCTTC	CASSPPGAGNYGYTF
TRBV6-5	many	TRBJ2-3	TRBD1	13	TGTGCCAGCAGTTCTGGACAGGCAGATACGCAGTATTTT	CASSSGQADTQYF
TRBV12-3/TRBV12-4	many	TRBJ1-4	NA	14	TGTGCCAGCAGCCCTACACCGGGGAATGAAAAACTGTTTTTT	CASSPTPGNEKLFF
TRBV11-2	many	TRBJ2-6	NA	19	TGTGCCAGCAGCCCGTTCTTGGAGGGGCGCCTTGCTGGGGCCAACGTCCTGACTTTC	CASSPFLEGRLAGANVLTF
TRBV9	few	TRBJ1-2	NA	16	TGTGCCAGCAGCGCGCCCCGGGAACAGGGCCCCTATGGCTACACCTTC	CASSAPREQGPYGYTF
TRBV27	many	TRBJ2-1	TRBD2	18	TGTGCCAGCACACCTTCCGGGACTAGCGGGAGGGCGTGGAATGAGCAGTTCTTC	CASTPSGTSGRAWNEQFF
TRBV12-3/TRBV12-4	few	TRBJ1-3	NA	15	TGTGCCAGCAGTACTAGCTTCGGGGGGGGAAACACCATATATTTT	CASSTSFGGGNTIYF
TRBV11-1	NA	TRBJ2-5	TRBD2	18	TGTGCCAGCAGCTTAGTCCCGGGACTAGCGGGATGGAAAGAGACCCAGTACTTC	CASSLVPGLAGWKETQYF
TRBV12-3/TRBV12-4	few	TRBJ1-1	NA	11	TGTGCCAGCACCCCGGGACCTGAAGCTTTCTTT	CASTPGPEAFF
TRBV6-1	NA	TRBJ2-7	NA	13	TGTGCCAGCAGTGAGGAGATCTCCCACGAGCAGTACTTC	CASSEEISHEQYF
TRBV7-9	NA	TRBJ2-1	NA	15	TGTGCCAGCAGCTTCTCCGGGGGACCCGACAATGAGCAGTTCTTC	CASSFSGGPDNEQFF
TRBV5-1	few	TRBJ2-5	NA	13	TGCGCCAGCAGCTCCCGGACCCAAGAGACCCAGTACTTC	CASSSRTQETQYF
TRBV19	few	TRBJ1-1	TRBD1	14	TGTGCCAGTAGTATGCCGGAGGGGGCGACTGAAGCTTTCTTT	CASSMPEGATEAFF
TRBV19	NA	TRBJ1-5	NA	15	TGTGCCAGTAGTATAGAGGCGCCCTCAAAGAAGCCCCAGCATTTT	CASSIEAPSKKPQHF
TRBV3-1	few	TRBJ2-5	TRBD2	18	TGTGCCAGCAGCCAAGATGGGAATAGCGGGACATTCTGGGAGACCCAGTACTTC	CASSQDGNSGTFWETQYF
TRBV5-1	NA	TRBJ2-7	TRBD1	14	TGCGCCAGCAGCCCGGACAGGGGCCATTACGAGCAGTACTTC	CASSPDRGHYEQYF
TRBV20-1	NA	TRBJ2-3	NA	13	TGCAGTGCTAGCCCCCAAGGGACAGATACGCAGTATTTT	CSASPQGTDTQYF
TRBV4-2	few	TRBJ2-2	TRBD1	15	TGTGCCAGCAGCCAAGACGGACAGGGGGCCGGGGAGCTGTTTTTT	CASSQDGQGAGELFF
TRBV3-1	few	TRBJ1-1	NA	13	TGTGCCAGCAGCCAAGAACGGACGGCCGAAGCTTTCTTT	CASSQERTAEAFF
TRBV27	few	TRBJ2-3	TRBD2	15	TGTGCCAGCAACCCTAGCGGGGGGGCGGTAGATACGCAGTATTTT	CASNPSGGAVDTQYF
TRBV7-9	many	TRBJ2-2	NA	15	TGTGCCAGCAGCCTCAGGGACACTTACACCGGGGAGCTGTTTTTT	CASSLRDTYTGELFF
TRBV19	NA	TRBJ1-2	NA	14	TGTGCCAGTAGTGCCGGACTGGGTAACTATGGCTACACCTTC	CASSAGLGNYGYTF
TRBV12-3/TRBV12-4	many	TRBJ2-7	NA	16	TGTGCCAGCAGTCAAAAGACCCAACGGTCCTCCTACGAGCAGTACTTC	CASSQKTQRSSYEQYF
TRBV4-1	many	TRBJ2-1	TRBD1	18	TGCGCCAGCAGCAAAATTACGACAGGGAACCATCTCTACAATGAGCAGTTCTTC	CASSKITTGNHLYNEQFF
TRBV7-2	many	TRBJ2-1	TRBD2	14	TGTGCCAGCCGGGCGGGAGGGCCCCACAATGAGCAGTTCTTC	CASRAGGPHNEQFF
TRBV16	NA	TRBJ1-6	NA	15	TGTGCCAGCAGCCAATCGGCAGGGATGGATTCACCCCTCCACTTT	CASSQSAGMDSPLHF
TRBV7-9	many	TRBJ2-5	NA	15	TGTGCCAGCAGCTTAGTGCGGGCAGGGGAAGAGACCCAGTACTTC	CASSLVRAGEETQYF